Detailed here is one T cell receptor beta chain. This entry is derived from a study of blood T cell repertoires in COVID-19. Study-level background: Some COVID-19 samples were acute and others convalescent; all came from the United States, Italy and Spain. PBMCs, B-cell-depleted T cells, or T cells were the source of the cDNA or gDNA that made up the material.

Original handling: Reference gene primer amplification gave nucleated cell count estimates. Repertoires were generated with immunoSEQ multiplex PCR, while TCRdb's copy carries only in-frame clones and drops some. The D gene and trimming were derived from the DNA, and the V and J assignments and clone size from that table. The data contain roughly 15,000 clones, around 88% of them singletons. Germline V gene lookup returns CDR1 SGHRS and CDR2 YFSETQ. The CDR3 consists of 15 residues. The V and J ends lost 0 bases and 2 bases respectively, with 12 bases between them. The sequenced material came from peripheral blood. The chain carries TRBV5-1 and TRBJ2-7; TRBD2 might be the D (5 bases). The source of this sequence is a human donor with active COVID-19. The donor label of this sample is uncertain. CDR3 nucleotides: TGCGCCAGCAGCTTGGGTACGGGGTTTCCCTACGAGCAGTACTTC. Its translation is CASSLGTGFPYEQYF.